This TCR beta chain was captured in a study of cytomegalovirus exposure and HLA in healthy donors. Study-wide context: The 120 validation repertoires and the roughly 690 first-cohort repertoires shared a platform, a later analysis reported.

This clone was seen only once. The antigen remains undetermined. Profiling relied on immunoSEQ multiplex PCR, and the TCRdb table lists in-frame clones only, not all of them. The table lists over 100,000 clones, 85% to 90% of them singletons, with around 1.3% in the top ten. The CDR3 covers 15 residues. V shed 1 base and J shed 5 bases, with 12 bases lying between them. Germline lookup yields CDR1 SGHVS and CDR2 FQNEAQ. Study observations and caveats: CMV antigen specificity was confirmed in vitro for a few CMV-associated chains. Generally TCR sequences proved uncommon, though certain public TCRs appeared in numerous donors.

Sequencing input: PBMCs. The chain uses TRBV7-8 and TRBJ2-1, with TRBD2 as a possible D gene (6 bases). The clonotype comes from a woman aged 18-29 years in good health and CMV-seronegative. As DNA, the CDR3 is TGTGCCAGCAGCTTAGAGTTCGGGGGAAACAATGAGCAGTTCTTC. Its translation is CASSLEFGGNNEQFF. The entire variable domain, with the rest obtained from reference TRBV7-8 and TRBJ2-1, is as follows: GAGVSQSPRYKVAKRGQDVALRCDPISGHVSLFWYQQALGQGPEFLTYFQNEAQLDKSGLPSDRFFAERPEGSVSTLKIQRTQQEDSAVYLCASSLEFGGNNEQFFGPGTRLTVL.